This is a list of T cell receptor beta chains from one sample in a study of T-cell reconstitution after alpha-beta-depleted transplantation in children. Using its own MiXCR run on the PCR reads, TCRdb lists one record per CDR3 protein. This sample has about 240,000 distinct CDR3 sequences; 12% occur once, and the top ten carry about 2.6%. Sequenced material: PBMCs from the stem cell graft donor, taken from the stem cell graft. The receptors here all came from a human donor who donated a stem cell graft to a child with acute lymphoblastic leukemia. CDR3s include the opening cysteine and the closing phenylalanine or tryptophan.

v_call: TRBV5-1; cdr3_aa: CASSLVPYEQFF
v_call: TRBV6-2/TRBV6-3; cdr3_aa: CASIDTGIVSGEQYF
v_call: TRBV20-1; cdr3_aa: CSALVGRSSYEQYF
v_call: TRBV20-1; cdr3_aa: CSARPSGSNEQYF
v_call: TRBV4-3; cdr3_aa: CASSQASSRSYEQYF
v_call: TRBV7-2; cdr3_aa: CASSLRTGAFPVGGYTF
v_call: TRBV20-1; cdr3_aa: CSARGGTSYNEQFF
v_call: TRBV2; cdr3_aa: CASSPLTSGGYTQYF
v_call: TRBV20-1; cdr3_aa: CSAKGRDITPWSKNIQYF
v_call: TRBV14; cdr3_aa: CASSQDRFSVRDGYTF
v_call: TRBV28; cdr3_aa: CASRTLGQGTGELFF
v_call: TRBV28; cdr3_aa: CASSFRRRKAYEQYF
v_call: TRBV6-2/TRBV6-3; cdr3_aa: CASSPRLSGGPYEQYF
v_call: TRBV5-1; cdr3_aa: CASSLGQGGSYNEQFF
v_call: TRBV27; cdr3_aa: CASSPTGIPGANGLTF
v_call: TRBV4-3; cdr3_aa: CASSLASGTGSSEQYF
v_call: TRBV7-2; cdr3_aa: CASSIHVGGPYEQYF
v_call: TRBV7-9; cdr3_aa: CASSLQGEHEKLFF
v_call: TRBV20-1; cdr3_aa: CSVRDRVKDAEAFF
v_call: TRBV5-1; cdr3_aa: CASSLAFQDSGSPLHF
v_call: TRBV5-1; cdr3_aa: CASSSSGNRYNEQFF
v_call: TRBV5-1; cdr3_aa: CASSFGGTDGASNEQFF
v_call: TRBV18; cdr3_aa: CASSPPKEQRTYNEQFF
v_call: TRBV20-1; cdr3_aa: CSARVPGSPGNTIYF
v_call: TRBV7-2; cdr3_aa: CASTDLADYGYTF